Each of the 15 T cell receptor beta chains below was sequenced from the same sample in a study of OX40 agonist ivuxolimab in advanced cancers. TCRdb keeps only in-frame clones here, not all; method: immunoSEQ multiplex PCR. Of around 68,000 clones detected, about 91% appear once; the ten largest clones hold under 0.4%. The sequenced sample was CD4+ or CD8+ T cells sorted from blood, obtained in a trial of the OX40 agonist ivuxolimab. The receptor source for this set is an adult with an advanced solid tumor such as melanoma, head and neck, liver or kidney cancer.

The genes are TRBV12-5 and TRBJ1-1; no clear D gene. This CDR3 comprises 13 residues. Germline lookup yields CDR1 LGHNT and CDR2 FRNRAP. The V end lost 7 bases, the J end lost 8 bases, and 17 bases lay between the germline ends. CDR3 sequence: CASASPREEEAFF. DNA for the CDR3: TGTGCTAGTGCCAGCCCTCGGGAGGAGGAAGCTTTCTTT.

The genes are TRBV5-1 and TRBJ2-7, with 11 bases matching TRBD2. CDR3 length: 15 residues. Germline loops: CDR1 SGHRS, CDR2 YFSETQ. With 2 bases clipped from V and 6 bases from J, the junction kept 7 bases outside the gene matches. The CDR3 loop reads CASSFLLAGAGEQYF. The CDR3 DNA is TGCGCCAGCAGCTTCTTACTAGCGGGAGCGGGCGAGCAGTACTTC.

This rearrangement joins TRBV9 to TRBJ2-2, with TRBD2 identical over 12 bases. There are 16 residues in the CDR3. Germline loops: CDR1 SGDLS, CDR2 YYNGEE. V lost 1 base, J lost 4 bases, and 2 bases stayed unmatched. As DNA, the CDR3 is TGTGCCAGCAGCGTAAGACTAGCGGGAGTCACCGGGGAGCTGTTTTTT. Translated: CASSVRLAGVTGELFF.

V and J are TRBV2 and TRBJ2-7; no firm D call. This CDR3 has 13 amino acids. Germline V gene data show CDR1 as SNHLY and CDR2 as FYNNEI. The ends were cut back, 2 bases at V and 3 bases at J, with 8 bases in the middle. CDR3: CASSEPTYYEQYF. CDR3 in DNA: TGTGCCAGCAGTGAACCCACCTACTACGAGCAGTACTTC.

This clone was counted a few times. The V and J genes are TRBV14 and TRBJ1-2; D gene unclear. This CDR3 spans 11 amino acids. The V end lost 2 bases, the J end lost 3 bases, and 1 base lay between the germline ends. Germline values: CDR1 SGHDN, CDR2 FVKESK. The chain's CDR3 is CASSQYYGYTF. The CDR3 DNA sequence: TGTGCCAGCAGCCAATACTATGGCTACACCTTC.

The chain is built from TRBV7-9 and TRBJ1-1; the match to TRBD1 covers 7 bases. V shed 1 base and J 0 bases; nucleotides not matched to a gene: 5. Germline V gene sequence: CDR1 SEHNR, CDR2 FQNEAQ (reference sequence). This CDR3 contains 16 residues. In DNA, the CDR3 is TGTGCCAGCAGCTTAGGACAGGGATTCATGAACACTGAAGCTTTCTTT. Residues: CASSLGQGFMNTEAFF. Filled out from reference TRBV7-9 and TRBJ1-1, the complete variable domain reads DTGVSQNPRHKITKRGQNVTFRCDPISEHNRLYWYRQTLGQGPEFLTYFQNEAQLEKSRLLSDRFSAERPKGSFSTLEIQRTEQGDSAMYLCASSLGQGFMNTEAFFGQGTRLTVV.

The V gene is TRBV30, the J gene TRBJ2-1, with 11 positions matching TRBD2. The junction had 6 bases not matched to a gene; V was cut back by 4 bases and J by 10 bases. The germline V gene encodes CDR1 GTSNPN and CDR2 SVGIG (reference sequence). The CDR3 is 13 residues long. Written as DNA, the CDR3 is TGTGCCTGGATGGGGACTAGCGGAACCGAGCAGTTCTTC. Translating gives CAWMGTSGTEQFF. The full variable domain, its missing parts supplied by reference TRBV30 and TRBJ2-1, is SQTIHQWPATLVQPVGSPLSLECTVEGTSNPNLYWYRQAAGRGLQLLFYSVGIGQISSEVPQNLSASRPQDRQFILSSKKLLLSDSGFYLCAWMGTSGTEQFFGPGTRLTVL.

J is TRBJ2-7 and V is TRBV7-8; D unclear. CDR3 size: 16 residues. V was pared by 5 bases and J by 0 bases, with 17 bases between. Germline CDR1 reads SGHVS; CDR2 reads FQNEAQ. The CDR3 sequence is CASSANPGRVSYEQYF. CDR3 sequence (DNA): TGTGCCAGCAGCGCTAACCCGGGCCGGGTCTCCTACGAGCAGTACTTC.

This clone was picked up one time. This chain uses TRBV7-8 with TRBJ2-2; 8 bases align to TRBD2. Germline assignment: CDR1 SGHVS and CDR2 FQNEAQ. After removal of 5 bases from V and 5 bases from J, the junction contained 10 bases not matched to a gene. The length of the CDR3 is 16 residues. The CDR3 coding sequence is TGTGCCAGCAGCCTGAGGGCGGGAGGAAAAACCGGGGAGCTGTTTTTT. Translated: CASSLRAGGKTGELFF.

This chain connects TRBV2 to TRBJ2-1, with D perhaps matching TRBD1 (5 bases). Germline-derived CDR1 and CDR2 are SNHLY and FYNNEI. The CDR3 is made up of 12 amino acids. V lost 7 bases and J lost 6, with 10 bases in between. The CDR3 DNA reads TGTGCCAGCACTGGGGCAGTCAATGAGCAGTTCTTC. It specifies CASTGAVNEQFF.

V usage is TRBV7-9 and J usage is TRBJ2-2; D uncertain. The ends were cut back, 3 bases at V and 1 base at J, with 15 bases in the middle. CDR3 length: 17 residues. CDR1 and CDR2 from the germline V gene are SEHNR and FQNEAQ (reference sequence). In DNA form, the CDR3 reads TGTGCCAGCAGCTTCGGCCAGGTTTCTAGGAACACCGGGGAGCTGTTTTTT. The encoded protein is CASSFGQVSRNTGELFF.

This chain uses TRBV5-8 with TRBJ2-5; 14 nucleotides agree with TRBD2. With V trimmed by 4 bases and J by 4 bases, 3 bases remained unmatched. There are 15 residues in the CDR3. The germline gives CDR1 SGHTS, CDR2 YDEGEE. The CDR3 DNA sequence: TGTGCCAGCAGCCCGGGGACTAGCGGGGGAGAGACCCAGTACTTC. Translation gives CASSPGTSGGETQYF.

The chain carries TRBV10-1 and TRBJ2-1, with D possibly matching TRBD2 (6 bases). The CDR3 contains 13 residues. V was cut by 2 bases and J by 10 bases, with 12 bases left in between. Per the germline V gene, CDR1 is WNHNN and CDR2 is SYGVQD (reference sequence). CDR3 sequence (DNA): TGCGCCAGCAGTGAGGCGGGGCGCGGGGAGCAGTTCTTC. Its translation is CASSEAGRGEQFF.

V gene TRBV19 combines with J gene TRBJ2-1; D is perhaps TRBD1 or TRBD2 (6 bases each). V lost 10 bases and J 0 bases, leaving 25 bases between the germline ends. The CDR3 has 18 amino acids. Germline V lookup: CDR1 LNHDA, CDR2 SQIVND (reference sequence). As DNA, the CDR3 is TGTGCCACCAGTATAGCTCCATGGGGGGCCAGCTCCTACAATGAGCAGTTCTTC. Residues: CATSIAPWGASSYNEQFF.

The rearrangement uses TRBV19 and TRBJ2-7; 10 bases are shared with TRBD2. The V segment lost 2 bases and the J segment 6 bases; nucleotides outside the gene matches: 7. This CDR3 comprises 15 residues. The V gene's germline CDR1 is LNHDA and CDR2 SQIVND (reference sequence). The CDR3 loop reads CASSIWLAGVREQYF. The CDR3 coding sequence is TGTGCCAGTAGTATATGGCTAGCGGGAGTTCGCGAGCAGTACTTC.